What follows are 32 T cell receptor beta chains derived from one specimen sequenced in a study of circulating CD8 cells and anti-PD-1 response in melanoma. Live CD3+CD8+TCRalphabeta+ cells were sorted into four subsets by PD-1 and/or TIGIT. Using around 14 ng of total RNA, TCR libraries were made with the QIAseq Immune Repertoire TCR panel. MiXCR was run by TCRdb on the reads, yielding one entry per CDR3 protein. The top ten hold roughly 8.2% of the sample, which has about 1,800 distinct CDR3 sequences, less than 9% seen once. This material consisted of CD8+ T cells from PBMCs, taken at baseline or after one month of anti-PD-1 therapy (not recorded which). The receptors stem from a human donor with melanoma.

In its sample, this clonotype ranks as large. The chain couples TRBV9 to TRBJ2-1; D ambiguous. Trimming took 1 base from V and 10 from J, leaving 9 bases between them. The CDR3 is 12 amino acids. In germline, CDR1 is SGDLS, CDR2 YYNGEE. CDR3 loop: CASSVPDAEQFF. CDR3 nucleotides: TGTGCCAGCAGCGTACCGGACGCGGAGCAGTTCTTC. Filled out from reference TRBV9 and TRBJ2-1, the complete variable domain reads DSGVTQTPKHLITATGQRVTLRCSPRSGDLSVYWYQQSLDQGLQFLIQYYNGEERAKGNILERFSAQQFPDLHSELNLSSLELGDSALYFCASSVPDAEQFFGPGTRLTVL.

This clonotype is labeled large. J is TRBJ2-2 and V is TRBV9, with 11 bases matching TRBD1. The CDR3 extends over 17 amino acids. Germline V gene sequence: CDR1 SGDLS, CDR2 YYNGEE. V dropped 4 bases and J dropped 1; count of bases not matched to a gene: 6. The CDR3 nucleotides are TGTGCCAGCAGCAACCCGGACAGGGGGCAGAACACCGGGGAGCTGTTTTTT. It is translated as CASSNPDRGQNTGELFF.

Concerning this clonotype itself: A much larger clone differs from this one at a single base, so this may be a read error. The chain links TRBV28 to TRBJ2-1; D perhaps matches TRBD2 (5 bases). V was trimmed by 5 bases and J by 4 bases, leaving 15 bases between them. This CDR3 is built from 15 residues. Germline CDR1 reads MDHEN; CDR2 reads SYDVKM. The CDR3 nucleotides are TGTGCCAGCAGTACTAGACTGGAGGTTTACAATGAGCAGTTCTTC. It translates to CASSTRLEVYNEQFF.

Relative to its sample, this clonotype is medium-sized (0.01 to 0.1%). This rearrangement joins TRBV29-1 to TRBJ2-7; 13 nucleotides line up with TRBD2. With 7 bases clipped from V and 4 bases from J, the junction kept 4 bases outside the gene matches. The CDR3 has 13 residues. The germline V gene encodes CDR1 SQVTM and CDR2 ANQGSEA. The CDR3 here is CSARTSGSYEQYF. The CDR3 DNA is TGCAGCGCGCGGACTAGCGGGAGTTACGAGCAGTACTTC.

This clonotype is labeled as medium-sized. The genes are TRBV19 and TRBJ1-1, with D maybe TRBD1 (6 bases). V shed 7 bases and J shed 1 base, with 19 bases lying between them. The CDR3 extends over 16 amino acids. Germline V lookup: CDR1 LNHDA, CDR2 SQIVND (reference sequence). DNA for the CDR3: TGTGCCAGTATTATGGACAGATTGGGGAAGAACACTGAAGCTTTCTTT. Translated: CASIMDRLGKNTEAFF.

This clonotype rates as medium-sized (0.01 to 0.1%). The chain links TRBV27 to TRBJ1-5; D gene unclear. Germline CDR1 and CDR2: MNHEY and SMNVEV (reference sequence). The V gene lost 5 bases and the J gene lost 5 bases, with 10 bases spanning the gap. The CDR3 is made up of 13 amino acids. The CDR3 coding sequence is TGTGCCAGCAGTCTAAGGGATCATCAGCCCCAGCATTTT. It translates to CASSLRDHQPQHF.

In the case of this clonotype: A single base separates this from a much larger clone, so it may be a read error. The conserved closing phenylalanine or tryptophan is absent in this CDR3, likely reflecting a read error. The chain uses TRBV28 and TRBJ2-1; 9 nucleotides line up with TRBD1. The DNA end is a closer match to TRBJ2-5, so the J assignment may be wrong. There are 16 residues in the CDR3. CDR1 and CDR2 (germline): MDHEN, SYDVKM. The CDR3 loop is CASSSRTGDWGETQYL. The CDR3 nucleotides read TGTGCCAGCAGTTCGAGGACAGGGGATTGGGGCGAGACCCAGTACCTC.

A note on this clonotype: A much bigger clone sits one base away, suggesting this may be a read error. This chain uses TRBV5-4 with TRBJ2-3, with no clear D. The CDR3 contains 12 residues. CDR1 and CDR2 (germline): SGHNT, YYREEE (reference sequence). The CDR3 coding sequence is TGTGCCAGCAGCGTATCTCTGGATACGCAGTGTTTT. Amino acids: CASSVSLDTQCF.

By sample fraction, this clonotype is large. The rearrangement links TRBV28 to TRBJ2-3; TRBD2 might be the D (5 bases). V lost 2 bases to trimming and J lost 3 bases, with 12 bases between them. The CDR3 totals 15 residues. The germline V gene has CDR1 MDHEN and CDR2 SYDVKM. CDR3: CASSLIQLETDTQYF. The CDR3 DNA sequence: TGTGCCAGCAGTTTAATTCAACTAGAGACAGATACGCAGTATTTT.

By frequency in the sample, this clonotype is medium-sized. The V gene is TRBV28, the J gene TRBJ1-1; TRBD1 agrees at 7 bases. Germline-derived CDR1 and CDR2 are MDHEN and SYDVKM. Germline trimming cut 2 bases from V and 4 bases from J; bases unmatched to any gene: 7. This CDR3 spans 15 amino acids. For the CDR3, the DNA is TGTGCCAGCAGTTTAGACAGGGAATGGGGCACTGAAGCTTTCTTT. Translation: CASSLDREWGTEAFF.

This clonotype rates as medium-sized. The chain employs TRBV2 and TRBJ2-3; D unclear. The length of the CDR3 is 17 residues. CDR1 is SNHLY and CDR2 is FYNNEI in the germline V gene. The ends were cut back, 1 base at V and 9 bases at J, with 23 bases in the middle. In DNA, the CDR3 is TGTGCCAGCAGTGAAGGTGGGCAGAAGCCCCCACATGGCACGCAGTATTTT. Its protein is CASSEGGQKPPHGTQYF.

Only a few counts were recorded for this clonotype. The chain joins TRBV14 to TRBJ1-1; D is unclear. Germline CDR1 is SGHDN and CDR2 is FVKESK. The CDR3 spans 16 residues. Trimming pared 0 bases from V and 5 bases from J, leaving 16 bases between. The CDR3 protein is CASSQDSPPRRTEAFF. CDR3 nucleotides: TGTGCCAGCAGCCAAGATAGCCCACCGAGACGGACTGAAGCTTTCTTT.

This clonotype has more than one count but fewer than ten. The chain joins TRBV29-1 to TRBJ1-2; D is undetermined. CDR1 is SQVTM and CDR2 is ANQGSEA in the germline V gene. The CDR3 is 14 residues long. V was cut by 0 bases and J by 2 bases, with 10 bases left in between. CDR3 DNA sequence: TGCAGCGTTGAAGAGGGCAGCCGAAACTATGGCTACACCTTC. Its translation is CSVEEGSRNYGYTF.

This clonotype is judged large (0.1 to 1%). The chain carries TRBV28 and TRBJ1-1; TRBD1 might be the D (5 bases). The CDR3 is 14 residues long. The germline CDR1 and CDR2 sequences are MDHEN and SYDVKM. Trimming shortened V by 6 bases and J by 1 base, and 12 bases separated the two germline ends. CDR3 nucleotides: TGTGCCAGCAGGGCGACAGTATCGAACACTGAAGCTTTCTTT. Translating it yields CASRATVSNTEAFF.

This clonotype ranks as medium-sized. The CDR3 loop is CASRQTWGTEAFF. The CDR3 DNA reads TGTGCCTCTCGGCAGACCTGGGGCACTGAAGCTTTCTTT. The rearrangement uses TRBV28 and TRBJ1-1; no definite D call. The CDR3 has 13 residues. V was shortened by 11 bases and J by 4 bases, with 17 bases between the two germline ends. The germline CDR1 and CDR2 sequences are MDHEN and SYDVKM.

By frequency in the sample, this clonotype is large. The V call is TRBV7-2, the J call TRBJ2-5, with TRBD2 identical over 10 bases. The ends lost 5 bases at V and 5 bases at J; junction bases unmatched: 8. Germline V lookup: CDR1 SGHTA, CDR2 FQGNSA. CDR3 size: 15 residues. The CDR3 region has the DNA TGTGCCAGCAGCCCCCGCCTAGCGGGAGATGAGACCCAGTACTTC. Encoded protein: CASSPRLAGDETQYF.

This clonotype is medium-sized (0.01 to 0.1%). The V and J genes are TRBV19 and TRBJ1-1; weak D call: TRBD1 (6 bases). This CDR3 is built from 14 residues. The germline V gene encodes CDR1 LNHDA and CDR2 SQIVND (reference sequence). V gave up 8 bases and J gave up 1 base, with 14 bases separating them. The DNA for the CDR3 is TGTGCCAGTGGCACCGGGACAAGGAACACTGAAGCTTTCTTT. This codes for CASGTGTRNTEAFF.

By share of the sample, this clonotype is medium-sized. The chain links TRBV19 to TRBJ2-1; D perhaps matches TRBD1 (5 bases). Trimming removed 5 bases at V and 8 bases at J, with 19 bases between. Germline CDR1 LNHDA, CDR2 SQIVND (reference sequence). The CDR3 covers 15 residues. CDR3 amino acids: CASSSIQAENYEQFF. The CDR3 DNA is TGTGCCAGTAGTTCGATACAGGCCGAGAACTATGAGCAGTTCTTC.

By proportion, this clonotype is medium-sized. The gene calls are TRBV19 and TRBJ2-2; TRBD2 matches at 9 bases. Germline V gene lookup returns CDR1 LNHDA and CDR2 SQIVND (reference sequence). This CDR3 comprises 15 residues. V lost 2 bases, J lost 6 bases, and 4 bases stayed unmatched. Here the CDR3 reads CASSIISGSPGELFF. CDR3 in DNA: TGTGCCAGTAGTATAATTAGCGGGAGTCCCGGGGAGCTGTTTTTT.

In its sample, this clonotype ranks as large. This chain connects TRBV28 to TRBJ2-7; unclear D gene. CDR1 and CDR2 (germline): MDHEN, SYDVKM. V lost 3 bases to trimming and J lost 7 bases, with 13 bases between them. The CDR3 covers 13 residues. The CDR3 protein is CASSFSVSQEQYF. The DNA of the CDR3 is TGTGCCAGCAGTTTCTCAGTCAGTCAGGAGCAGTACTTC.

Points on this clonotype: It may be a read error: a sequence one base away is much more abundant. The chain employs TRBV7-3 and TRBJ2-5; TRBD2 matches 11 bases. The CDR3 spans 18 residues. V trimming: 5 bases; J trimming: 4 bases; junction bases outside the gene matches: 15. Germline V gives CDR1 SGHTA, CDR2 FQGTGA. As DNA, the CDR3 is TGTGCCAGCAGCCCATTCCTAGCGGGAGGTCTGGACGGAGAGACCCAGTACTTC. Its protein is CASSPFLAGGLDGETQYF.

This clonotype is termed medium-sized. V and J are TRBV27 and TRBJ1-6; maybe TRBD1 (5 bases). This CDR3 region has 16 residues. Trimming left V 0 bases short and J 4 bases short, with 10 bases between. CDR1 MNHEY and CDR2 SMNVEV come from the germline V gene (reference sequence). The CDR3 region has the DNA TGTGCCAGCAGTTTATCGGGTCAGGGATATAATTCACCCCTCCACTTT. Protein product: CASSLSGQGYNSPLHF.

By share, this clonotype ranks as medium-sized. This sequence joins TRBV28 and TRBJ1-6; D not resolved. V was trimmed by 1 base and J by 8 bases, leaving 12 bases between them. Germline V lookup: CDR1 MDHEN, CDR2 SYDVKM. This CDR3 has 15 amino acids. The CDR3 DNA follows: TGTGCCAGCAGTTTATTTCACGCGCTCGATTCACCCCTCCACTTT. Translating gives CASSLFHALDSPLHF.

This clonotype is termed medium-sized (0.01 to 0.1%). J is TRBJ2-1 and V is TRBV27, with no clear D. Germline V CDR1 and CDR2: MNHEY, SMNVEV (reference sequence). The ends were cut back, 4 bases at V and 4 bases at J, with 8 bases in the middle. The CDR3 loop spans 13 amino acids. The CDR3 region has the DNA TGTGCCAGCAGTTCTGGAGAATACAATGAGCAGTTCTTC. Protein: CASSSGEYNEQFF.

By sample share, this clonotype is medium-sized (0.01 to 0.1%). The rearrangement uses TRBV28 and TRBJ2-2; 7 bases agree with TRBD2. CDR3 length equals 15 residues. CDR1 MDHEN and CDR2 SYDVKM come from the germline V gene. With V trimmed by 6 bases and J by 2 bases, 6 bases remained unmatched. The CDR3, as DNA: TGTGCCAGCAGAAGGACTAGGACTAACACCGGGGAGCTGTTTTTT. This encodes CASRRTRTNTGELFF.

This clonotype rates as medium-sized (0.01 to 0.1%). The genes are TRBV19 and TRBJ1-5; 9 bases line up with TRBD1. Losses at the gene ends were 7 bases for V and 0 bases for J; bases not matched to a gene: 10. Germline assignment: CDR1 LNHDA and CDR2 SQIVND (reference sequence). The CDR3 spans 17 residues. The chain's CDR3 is CASTFATGGLSNQPQHF. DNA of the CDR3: TGTGCCAGTACCTTTGCCACAGGGGGCCTTAGCAATCAGCCCCAGCATTTT.

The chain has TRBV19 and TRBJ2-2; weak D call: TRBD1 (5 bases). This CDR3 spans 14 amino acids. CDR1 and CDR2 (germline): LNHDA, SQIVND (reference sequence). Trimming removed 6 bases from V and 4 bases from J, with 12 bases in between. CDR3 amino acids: CASSPGRPTGELFF. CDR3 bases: TGTGCCAGTAGCCCAGGGCGCCCCACCGGGGAGCTGTTTTTT.

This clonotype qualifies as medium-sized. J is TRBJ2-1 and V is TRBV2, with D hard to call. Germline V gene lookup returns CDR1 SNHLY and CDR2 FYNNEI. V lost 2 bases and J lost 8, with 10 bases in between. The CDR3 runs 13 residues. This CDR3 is CASSERWADEQFF. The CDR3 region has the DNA TGTGCCAGCAGTGAAAGGTGGGCGGATGAGCAGTTCTTC. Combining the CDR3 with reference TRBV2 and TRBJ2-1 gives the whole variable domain EPEVTQTPSHQVTQMGQEVILRCVPISNHLYFYWYRQILGQKVEFLVSFYNNEISEKSEIFDDQFSVERPDGSNFTLKIRSTKLEDSAMYFCASSERWADEQFFGPGTRLTVL.

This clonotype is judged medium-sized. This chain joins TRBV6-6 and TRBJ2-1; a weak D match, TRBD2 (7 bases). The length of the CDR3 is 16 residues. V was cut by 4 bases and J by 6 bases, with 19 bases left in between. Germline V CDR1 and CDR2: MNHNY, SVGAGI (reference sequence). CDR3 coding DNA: TGTGCCAGCAGTTCGATGGAGGGGGGGCTCTCCAATGAGCAGTTCTTC. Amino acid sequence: CASSSMEGGLSNEQFF.

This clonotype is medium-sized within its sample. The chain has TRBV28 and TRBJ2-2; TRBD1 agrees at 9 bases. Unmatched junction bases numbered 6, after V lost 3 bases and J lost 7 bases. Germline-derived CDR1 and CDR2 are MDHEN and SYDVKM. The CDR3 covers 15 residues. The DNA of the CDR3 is TGTGCCAGCAGTTTGGACAGGGGCTCAGGCGGGGAGCTGTTTTTT. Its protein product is CASSLDRGSGGELFF.

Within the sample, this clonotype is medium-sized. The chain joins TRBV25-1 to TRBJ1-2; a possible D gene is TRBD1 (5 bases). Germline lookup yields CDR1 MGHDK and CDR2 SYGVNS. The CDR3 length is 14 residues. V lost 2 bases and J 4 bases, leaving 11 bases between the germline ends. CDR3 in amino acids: CASSERAGRYGYTF. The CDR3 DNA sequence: TGTGCCAGCAGTGAAAGGGCAGGGCGCTATGGCTACACCTTC.

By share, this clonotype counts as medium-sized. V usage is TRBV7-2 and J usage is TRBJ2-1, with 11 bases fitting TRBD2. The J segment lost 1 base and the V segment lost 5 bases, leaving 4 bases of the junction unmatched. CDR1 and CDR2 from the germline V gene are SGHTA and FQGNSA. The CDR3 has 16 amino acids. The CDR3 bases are TGTGCCAGCAGCAAGACTAGCGGGACATCCTACAATGAGCAGTTCTTC. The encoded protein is CASSKTSGTSYNEQFF.